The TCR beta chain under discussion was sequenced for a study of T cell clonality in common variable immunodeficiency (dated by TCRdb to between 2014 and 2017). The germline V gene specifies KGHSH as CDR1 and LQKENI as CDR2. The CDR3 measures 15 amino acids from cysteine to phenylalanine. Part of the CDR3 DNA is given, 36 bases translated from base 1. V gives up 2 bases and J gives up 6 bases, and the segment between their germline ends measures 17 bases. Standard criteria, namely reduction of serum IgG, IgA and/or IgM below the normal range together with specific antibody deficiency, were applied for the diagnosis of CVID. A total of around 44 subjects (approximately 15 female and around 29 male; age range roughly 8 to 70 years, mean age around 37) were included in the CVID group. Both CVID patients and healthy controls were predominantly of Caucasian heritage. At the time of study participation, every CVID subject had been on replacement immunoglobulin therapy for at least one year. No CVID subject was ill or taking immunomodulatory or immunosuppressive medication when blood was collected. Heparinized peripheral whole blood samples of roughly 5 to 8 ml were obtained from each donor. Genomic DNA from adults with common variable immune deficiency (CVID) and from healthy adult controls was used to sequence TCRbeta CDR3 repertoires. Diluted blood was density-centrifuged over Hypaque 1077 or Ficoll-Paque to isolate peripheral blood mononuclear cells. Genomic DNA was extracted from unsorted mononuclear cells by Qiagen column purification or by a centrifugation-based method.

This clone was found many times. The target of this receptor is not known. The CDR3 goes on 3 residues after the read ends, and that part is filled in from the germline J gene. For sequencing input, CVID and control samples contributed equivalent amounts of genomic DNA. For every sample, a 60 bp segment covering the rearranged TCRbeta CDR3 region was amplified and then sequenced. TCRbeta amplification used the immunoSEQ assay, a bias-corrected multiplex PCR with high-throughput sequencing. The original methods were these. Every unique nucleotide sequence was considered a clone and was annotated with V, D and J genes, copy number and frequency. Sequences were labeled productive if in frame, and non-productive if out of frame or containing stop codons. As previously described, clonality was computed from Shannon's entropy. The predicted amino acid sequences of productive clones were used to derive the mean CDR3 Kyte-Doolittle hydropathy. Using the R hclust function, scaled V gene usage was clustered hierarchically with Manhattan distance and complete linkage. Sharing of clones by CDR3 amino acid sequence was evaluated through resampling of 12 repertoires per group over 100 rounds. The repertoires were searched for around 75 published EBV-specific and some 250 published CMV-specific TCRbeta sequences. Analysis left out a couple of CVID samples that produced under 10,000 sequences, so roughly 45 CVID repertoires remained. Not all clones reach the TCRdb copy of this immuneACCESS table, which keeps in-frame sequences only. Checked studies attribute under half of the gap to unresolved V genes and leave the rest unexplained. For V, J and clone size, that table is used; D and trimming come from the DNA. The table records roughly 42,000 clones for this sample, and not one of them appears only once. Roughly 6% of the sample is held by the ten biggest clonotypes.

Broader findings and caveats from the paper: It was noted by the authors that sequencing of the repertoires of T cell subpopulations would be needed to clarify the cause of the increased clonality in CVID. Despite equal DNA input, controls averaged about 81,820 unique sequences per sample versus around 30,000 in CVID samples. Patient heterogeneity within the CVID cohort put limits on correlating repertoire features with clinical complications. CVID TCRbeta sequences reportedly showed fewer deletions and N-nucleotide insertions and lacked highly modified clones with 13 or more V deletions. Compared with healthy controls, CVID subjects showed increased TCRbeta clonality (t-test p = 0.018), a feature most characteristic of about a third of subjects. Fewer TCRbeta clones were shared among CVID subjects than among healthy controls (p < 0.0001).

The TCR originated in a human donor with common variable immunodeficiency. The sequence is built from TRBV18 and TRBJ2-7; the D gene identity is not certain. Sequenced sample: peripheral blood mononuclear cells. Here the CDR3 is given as CASSPKVTFMVEQYF. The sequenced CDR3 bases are TGTGCCAGCTCACCAAAGGTTACCTTTATGGTCGAG.